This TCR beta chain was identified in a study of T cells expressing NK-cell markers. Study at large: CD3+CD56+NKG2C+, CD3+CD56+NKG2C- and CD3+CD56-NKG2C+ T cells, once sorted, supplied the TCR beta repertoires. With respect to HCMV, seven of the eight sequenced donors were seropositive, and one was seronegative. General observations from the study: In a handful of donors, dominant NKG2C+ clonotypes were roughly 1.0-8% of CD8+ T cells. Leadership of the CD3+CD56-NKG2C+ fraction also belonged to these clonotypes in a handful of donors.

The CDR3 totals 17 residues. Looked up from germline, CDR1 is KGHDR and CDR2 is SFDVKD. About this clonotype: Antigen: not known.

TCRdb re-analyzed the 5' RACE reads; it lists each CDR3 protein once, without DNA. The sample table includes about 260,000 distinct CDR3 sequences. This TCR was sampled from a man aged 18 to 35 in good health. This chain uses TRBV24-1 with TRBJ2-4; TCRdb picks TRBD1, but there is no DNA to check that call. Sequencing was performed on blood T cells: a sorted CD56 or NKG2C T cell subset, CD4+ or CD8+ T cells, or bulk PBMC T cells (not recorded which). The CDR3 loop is CATSDPGTPRGENIQYF.